Below, one T cell receptor beta chain is given with its context. Its antigen is not identified. Other nucleotide sequences from this sample produce the same CDR3. Per germline, CDR1 SGHRS and CDR2 YFSETQ. This CDR3 has 15 residues. V lost 1 base and J lost 0, with 8 bases in between. Primers included in the PCR were 60 Vbeta and 13 Jbeta primers. Libraries were prepared by immunoSEQ multiplex PCR; TCRdb keeps only in-frame clonotypes and omits some of them. Among more than 95,000 clones listed, around a tenth were seen once. The source of the sample is a study of cytomegalovirus exposure and HLA in healthy donors. Across the study: The 100 million to 120 million unique TCR beta sequences, from around 200 million T cells, were found by an earlier analysis. Approximately 85 million unique TCRs from HLA-typed donors were held in an early data release.

Regarding the study as a whole: Data from an earlier analysis indicated that most TCR beta V segments were productive either about 87% or about 30% of the time. Analyses of presence/absence relied on an assumption of roughly uniform sequencing depth across donors.

The sequence derives from a man in his forties in good health and CMV-seropositive. Sequencing was performed on PBMCs. V usage is TRBV5-1 and J usage is TRBJ1-5; D is unresolved. CDR3 sequence reads: CASSLRGDSNQPQHF. In nucleotides, the CDR3 is TGCGCCAGCAGCTTGAGAGGTGATAGCAATCAGCCCCAGCATTTT.